A selection of T cell receptor beta chains follows, all from one sample in a study of cytomegalovirus exposure and HLA in healthy donors. Using immunoSEQ multiplex PCR, the repertoire was profiled, and TCRdb retains in-frame clones only, with some absent. The table shows 65,000 or so clones, with about 90% occurring only once. Source material: PBMCs. The receptors come from a young woman in good health and CMV-seronegative. The CDR3 runs from the conserved cysteine through the conserved F or W. D genes are given only for firm matches. Some rows have no size entry. The others give once, few or many, or a class for an expanded clone.

V	size	length	D	J	CDR3	DNA
TRBV29-1	.	14	.	TRBJ2-1	CSVVPEAYYNEQFF	TGCAGCGTTGTACCCGAGGCCTATTACAATGAGCAGTTCTTC
TRBV5-1	.	15	TRBD2	TRBJ2-1	CASSFRAGGSEEQFF	TGCGCCAGCAGCTTTCGAGCGGGAGGGTCGGAAGAGCAGTTCTTC
TRBV5-8	.	10	.	TRBJ2-5	CASSGETQYF	TGTGCCAGCAGCGGCGAGACCCAGTACTTC
TRBV28	.	13	.	TRBJ1-3	CASSLGTRNTIYF	TGTGCCAGCAGTTTGGGCACGCGAAACACCATATATTTT
TRBV19	.	13	.	TRBJ1-1	CASSILTNTEAFF	TGTGCCAGTAGTATCCTAACGAACACTGAAGCTTTCTTT
TRBV6-5	few	15	TRBD2	TRBJ2-1	CASSPRLAGGNEQFF	TGTGCCAGCAGTCCTCGACTAGCGGGAGGCAATGAGCAGTTCTTC
TRBV27	.	14	TRBD2	TRBJ2-1	CASSFIAGSNEQFF	TGTGCCAGCAGTTTTATAGCGGGATCCAATGAGCAGTTCTTC
TRBV5-1	once	14	TRBD1	TRBJ2-7	CASSLGQGLYEQYF	TGCGCCAGCAGCCTGGGACAGGGGTTGTACGAGCAGTACTTC
TRBV11-2	.	15	TRBD1	TRBJ2-7	CASRPITGTAYEQYF	TGTGCCAGCAGACCAATCACCGGGACAGCCTACGAGCAGTACTTC
TRBV28	.	15	.	TRBJ2-1	CASSLTARAYNEQFF	TGTGCCAGCAGTTTAACGGCCAGGGCCTACAATGAGCAGTTCTTC
TRBV28	.	11	.	TRBJ2-7	CASTRGYEQYF	TGTGCCAGCACCAGAGGCTACGAGCAGTACTTC
TRBV10-2	.	11	.	TRBJ1-1	CASRAGTEAFF	TGCGCCAGCAGGGCAGGTACTGAAGCTTTCTTT